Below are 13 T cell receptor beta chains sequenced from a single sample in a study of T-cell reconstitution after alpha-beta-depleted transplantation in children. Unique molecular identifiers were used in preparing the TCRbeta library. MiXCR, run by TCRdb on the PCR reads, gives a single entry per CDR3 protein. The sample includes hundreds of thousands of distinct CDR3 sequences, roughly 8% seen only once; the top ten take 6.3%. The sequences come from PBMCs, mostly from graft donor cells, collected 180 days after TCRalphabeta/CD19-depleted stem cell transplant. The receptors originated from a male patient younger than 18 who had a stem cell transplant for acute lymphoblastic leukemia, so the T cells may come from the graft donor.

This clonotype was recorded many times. CDR3 sequence: CASTLQETQYF. CDR3 nucleotides: TGTGCCAGCACCCTTCAGGAGACCCAGTACTTC. The chain joins TRBV2 to TRBJ2-5; no reliable D call. This CDR3 spans 11 amino acids. The germline V gene encodes CDR1 SNHLY and CDR2 FYNNEI. Trimming cost V 7 bases and J 5 bases, with 8 bases left between them.

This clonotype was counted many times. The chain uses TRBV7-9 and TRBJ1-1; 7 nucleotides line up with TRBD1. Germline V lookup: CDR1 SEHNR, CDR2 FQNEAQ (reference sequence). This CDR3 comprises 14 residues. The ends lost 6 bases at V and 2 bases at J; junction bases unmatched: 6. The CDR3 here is CASSSGTVNTEAFF. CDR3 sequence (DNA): TGTGCCAGCAGTTCCGGGACAGTTAACACTGAAGCTTTCTTT.

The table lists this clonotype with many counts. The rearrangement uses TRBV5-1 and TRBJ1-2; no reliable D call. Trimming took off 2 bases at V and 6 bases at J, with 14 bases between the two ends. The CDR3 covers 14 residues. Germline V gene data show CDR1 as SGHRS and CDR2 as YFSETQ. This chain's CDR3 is CASSFWQARDGYTF. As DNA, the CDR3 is TGCGCCAGCAGCTTCTGGCAGGCGAGGGATGGCTACACCTTC.

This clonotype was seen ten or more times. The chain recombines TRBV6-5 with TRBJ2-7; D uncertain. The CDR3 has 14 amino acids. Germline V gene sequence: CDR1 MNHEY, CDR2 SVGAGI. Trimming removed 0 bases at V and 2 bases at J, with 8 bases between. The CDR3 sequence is CASSYSIRAYEQYF. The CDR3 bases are TGTGCCAGCAGTTACTCGATAAGGGCCTACGAGCAGTACTTC.

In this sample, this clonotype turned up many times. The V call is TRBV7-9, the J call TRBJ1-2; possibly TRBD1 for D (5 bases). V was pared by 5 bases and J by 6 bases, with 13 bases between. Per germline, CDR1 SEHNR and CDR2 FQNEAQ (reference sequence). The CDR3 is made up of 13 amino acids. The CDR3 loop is CASSDGTRHGYTF. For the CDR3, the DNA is TGTGCCAGCAGCGACGGGACCCGGCATGGCTACACCTTC.

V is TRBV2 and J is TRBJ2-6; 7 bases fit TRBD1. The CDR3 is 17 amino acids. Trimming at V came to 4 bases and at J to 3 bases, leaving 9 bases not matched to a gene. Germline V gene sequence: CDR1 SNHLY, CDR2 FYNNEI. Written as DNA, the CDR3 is TGTGCCAGCAGTGCCCGGAGAGGGGGCAATGGGGCCAACGTCCTGACTTTC. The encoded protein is CASSARRGGNGANVLTF.

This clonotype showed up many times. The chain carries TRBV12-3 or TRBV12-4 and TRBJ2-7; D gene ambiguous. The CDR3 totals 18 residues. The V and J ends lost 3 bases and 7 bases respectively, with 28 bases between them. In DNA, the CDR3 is TGTGCCAGCAGTTTCTCCCCCGGGTTGGGATGGCACGTGGAGGAGCAGTACTTC. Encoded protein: CASSFSPGLGWHVEEQYF.

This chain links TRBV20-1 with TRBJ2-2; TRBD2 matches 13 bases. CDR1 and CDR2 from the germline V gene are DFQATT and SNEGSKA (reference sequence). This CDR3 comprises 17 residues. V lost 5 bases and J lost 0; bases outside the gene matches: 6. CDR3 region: CSAHPGLAGPNTGELFF. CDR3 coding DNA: TGCAGTGCTCACCCGGGACTAGCGGGACCGAACACCGGGGAGCTGTTTTTT.

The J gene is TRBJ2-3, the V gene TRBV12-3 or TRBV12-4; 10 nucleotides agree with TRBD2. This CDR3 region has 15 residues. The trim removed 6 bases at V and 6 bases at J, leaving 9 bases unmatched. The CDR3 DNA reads TGTGCCAGCAGAACTAGCGGGGCCAGCGGCGATACGCAGTATTTT. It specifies CASRTSGASGDTQYF.

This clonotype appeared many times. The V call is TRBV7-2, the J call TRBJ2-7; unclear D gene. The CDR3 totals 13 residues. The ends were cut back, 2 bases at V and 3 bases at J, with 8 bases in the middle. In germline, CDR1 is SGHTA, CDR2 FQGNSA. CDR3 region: CASSLLVNYEQYF. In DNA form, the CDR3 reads TGTGCCAGCAGCTTACTGGTAAACTACGAGCAGTACTTC.

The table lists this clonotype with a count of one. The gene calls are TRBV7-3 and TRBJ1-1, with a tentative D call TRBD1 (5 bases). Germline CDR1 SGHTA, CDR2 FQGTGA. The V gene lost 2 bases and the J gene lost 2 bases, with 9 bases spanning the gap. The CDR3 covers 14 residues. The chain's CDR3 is CASSLGGINTEAFF. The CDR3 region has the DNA TGTGCCAGCAGCTTAGGGGGTATTAACACTGAAGCTTTCTTT.

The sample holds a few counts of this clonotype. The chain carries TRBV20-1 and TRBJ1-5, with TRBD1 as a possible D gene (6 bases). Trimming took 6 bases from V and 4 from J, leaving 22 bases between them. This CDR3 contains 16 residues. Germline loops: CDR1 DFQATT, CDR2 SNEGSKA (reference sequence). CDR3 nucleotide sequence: TGCAGTGCCTTCGATAGGCTGACAGGCCCGAATCAGCCCCAGCATTTT. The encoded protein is CSAFDRLTGPNQPQHF.

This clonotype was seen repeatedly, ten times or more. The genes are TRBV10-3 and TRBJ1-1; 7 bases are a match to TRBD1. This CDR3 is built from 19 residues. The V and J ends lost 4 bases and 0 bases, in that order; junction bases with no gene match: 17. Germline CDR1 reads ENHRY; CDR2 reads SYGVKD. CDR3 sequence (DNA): TGTGCCATCAGTGTCAAGGGGGCGGGGGCCCTTTTCATGAACACTGAAGCTTTCTTT. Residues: CAISVKGAGALFMNTEAFF.